The entry below describes one TCR beta chain. Its antigen is not identified. The data stem from a study of cytomegalovirus exposure and HLA in healthy donors. Study-wide results and limits: One variant, a missense change in DCLRE1C, was linked in a later analysis to TCR beta V- and J-gene trimming. TCR beta chains associated with HLA were, in a later analysis, more clonally expanded than equally common others.

PCR amplification relied on 60 Vbeta primers (plus 13 Jbeta primers). Assay: immunoSEQ multiplex PCR; the TCRdb copy retains only in-frame clones and omits some. This table has about 160,000 clones, about two thirds appearing once. Germline CDR1 is SGHRS and CDR2 is YFSETQ. This CDR3 is 13 amino acids long. With V trimmed by 4 bases and J by 7 bases, 4 bases remained unmatched. The sequencing input was PBMCs. The receptor was isolated from a woman younger than 30 in good health and CMV-seronegative. The chain recombines TRBV5-1 with TRBJ2-2; 7 bases map to TRBD1. Here the CDR3 reads CASSLQGDGELFF. CDR3 bases: TGCGCCAGCAGCCTTCAGGGGGACGGGGAGCTGTTTTTT.